One and the same sample provided the 4 T cell receptor beta chains below, sequenced in a study of post-analysis software for immune sequencing data. General study points: Elevated frequency relative to controls characterized four or five TRBV segments in patients, TRBV5-6, TRBV5-1 and TRBV20-1 among them.

Unique molecular identifiers were present in the TCR beta cDNA libraries. MiXCR, applied by TCRdb to the PCR reads, yields one record per CDR3 protein. The sample holds around 770,000 distinct CDR3 sequences, around 46% seen once. These receptors have no known antigen. Sequencing used blood. The receptors derive from a girl aged 5 to 17 with multiple sclerosis.

This clonotype has only a few counts. CDR3: CSASFETQYSGANVLTF. The CDR3 DNA reads TGCAGTGCTAGTTTTGAGACACAATACTCTGGGGCCAACGTCCTGACTTTC. This chain joins TRBV20-1 and TRBJ2-6; D uncertain. The CDR3 is 17 residues long. Per germline, CDR1 DFQATT and CDR2 SNEGSKA (reference sequence). V was clipped by 3 bases and J by 0 bases, with 15 bases between them.

The chain carries TRBV24-1 and TRBJ2-5; the D call may be TRBD1 or TRBD2 (7 bases each). This CDR3 is built from 16 residues. V was cut by 3 bases and J by 1 base, with 14 bases left in between. CDR1 is KGHDR, CDR2 SFDVKD, per germline. CDR3 sequence: CATSDPRGGSQETQYF. CDR3 DNA: TGTGCCACCAGTGATCCCAGGGGGGGGTCCCAAGAGACCCAGTACTTC.

In its sample, this clonotype was seen a few times. This chain joins TRBV20-1 and TRBJ1-2; D is undetermined. The CDR3 sequence is 9 residues long. Deletions cut 5 bases from V and 10 bases from J, with 8 bases between. CDR1 is DFQATT and CDR2 is SNEGSKA in the germline V gene (reference sequence). The CDR3 loop reads CSAERDYTF. As DNA, the CDR3 is TGCAGTGCTGAACGGGACTACACCTTC.

J is TRBJ2-3 and V is TRBV14; 10 positions agree with TRBD1. The CDR3 is made up of 16 amino acids. V shed 3 bases and J 3 bases; nucleotides not matched to a gene: 6. From germline, CDR1 is SGHDN and CDR2 FVKESK. The CDR3 loop is CASSHIRGQGTDTQYF. As DNA, the CDR3 is TGTGCCAGCAGCCATATCCGGGGACAGGGGACAGATACGCAGTATTTT. The variable domain in full, completed from reference TRBV14 and TRBJ2-3, reads EAGVTQFPSHSVIEKGQTVTLRCDPISGHDNLYWYRRVMGKEIKFLLHFVKESKQDESGMPNNRFLAERTGGTYSTLKVQPAELEDSGVYFCASSHIRGQGTDTQYFGPGTRLTVL.